This T cell receptor beta chain was identified in a study of cytomegalovirus exposure and HLA in healthy donors. J lost 5 bases, V lost 0 bases, and 14 bases had no gene match. Germline-derived CDR1 and CDR2 are KGHSH and LQKENI. The CDR3 spans 18 residues. The PCR had 60 Vbeta and 13 Jbeta primers. Here immunoSEQ multiplex PCR was the method, and the copy in TCRdb shows in-frame clones only, minus some. The sample contains around 190,000 clones, around nine tenths of which appear only once. The chain links TRBV18 to TRBJ2-7; 9 bases fit TRBD1. The sequence was collected from a woman in her thirties in good health and CMV-seronegative. Sequenced sample: PBMCs. The CDR3 here is CASSPPDRGSISIHEQYF. DNA of the CDR3: TGTGCCAGCTCACCACCGGACAGGGGAAGTATTAGTATCCACGAGCAGTACTTC.